Below are 15 T cell receptor beta chains sequenced from a single sample in a study of shared clonotypes between healthy human individuals (dated by TCRdb to about 2020). Receptor amplification or capture employed the immunoSEQ multiplex PCR assay. In TCRdb, the immuneACCESS table is reduced to in-frame sequences with V and J assigned. These tables do not hold every clone; where another copy was compared, an unresolved V gene accounts for under half, and the others remain unexplained. The sample table lists some 1 million clones, more than 60% of them with a count of one. The top ten clones comprise about 1.5% of the sample. Sequencing was performed on memory CD4+ T cells sorted from blood. The meaning of the sample's cell subset or site label: CD45RA-negative fraction. All receptors come from a man between 18 and 35 years old in good health.

This chain links TRBV7-3 with TRBJ2-5; 10 bases are shared with TRBD2. The CDR3 has 18 amino acids. Trimming at V came to 5 bases and at J to 4 bases, leaving 16 bases not matched to a gene. The V gene's germline CDR1 is SGHTA and CDR2 FQGTGA. The chain's CDR3 is CASSPAPLAGALGETQYF. DNA for the CDR3: TGTGCCAGCAGCCCTGCCCCGCTAGCGGGGGCCCTTGGAGAGACCCAGTACTTC.

The chain carries TRBV5-1 and TRBJ1-2, with TRBD1 matching 11 bases. V shed 4 bases and J 4 bases; nucleotides not matched to a gene: 12. Germline lookup yields CDR1 SGHRS and CDR2 YFSETQ. This CDR3 is 17 amino acids long. CDR3 sequence: CASSPLSGTGGSYGYTF. In DNA, the CDR3 is TGCGCCAGCAGCCCCTTGTCCGGGACAGGGGGTTCCTATGGCTACACCTTC.

The chain joins TRBV19 to TRBJ2-2, with TRBD1 matching 8 bases. The V gene's germline CDR1 is LNHDA and CDR2 SQIVND (reference sequence). The V and J ends lost 6 bases and 6 bases, in that order; junction bases with no gene match: 3. CDR3 length: 13 amino acids. The CDR3 DNA follows: TGTGCCAGTAGGCCGGACAGGGCCGGGGAGCTGTTTTTT. This sequence encodes CASRPDRAGELFF.

This clone appeared a single time. The chain uses TRBV5-1 and TRBJ1-1; a weak D match, TRBD1 (6 bases). The CDR3 is made up of 15 amino acids. Trimming took 4 bases from V and 0 from J, leaving 13 bases between them. Germline V gene lookup returns CDR1 SGHRS and CDR2 YFSETQ. This CDR3 reads CASSSQGYLNTEAFF. In DNA, the CDR3 is TGCGCCAGCAGCAGCCAGGGGTACTTGAACACTGAAGCTTTCTTT.

The gene calls are TRBV6-6 and TRBJ2-2, with 9 nucleotides matching TRBD1. Germline trimming cut 6 bases from V and 5 bases from J; bases unmatched to any gene: 10. CDR1 and CDR2 (germline): MNHNY, SVGAGI (reference sequence). This CDR3 is built from 16 residues. The CDR3 loop reads CASRTEQGARTGELFF. CDR3 bases: TGTGCCAGCAGAACTGAACAGGGGGCCCGGACCGGGGAGCTGTTTTTT.

The chain couples TRBV19 to TRBJ1-1; D not resolved. V lost 2 bases, J lost 1 base, and 14 bases lay in between. This CDR3 contains 16 residues. Germline V gene data show CDR1 as LNHDA and CDR2 as SQIVND (reference sequence). The CDR3 is CASSISGQVTNTEAFF. The CDR3 region has the DNA TGTGCCAGTAGTATAAGTGGGCAGGTGACGAACACTGAAGCTTTCTTT.

The V gene is TRBV10-3, the J gene TRBJ2-3, with TRBD2 as a possible D gene (5 bases). Trimming removed 10 bases at V and 0 bases at J, with 17 bases between. CDR3 length: 15 amino acids. Germline assignment: CDR1 ENHRY and CDR2 SYGVKD. CDR3 sequence: CATGERGLSTDTQYF. The CDR3 region has the DNA TGTGCCACCGGGGAACGCGGGCTCAGCACAGATACGCAGTATTTT.

This clone has a handful of counts. The chain links TRBV7-9 to TRBJ1-6; TRBD1 agrees at 9 bases. From germline, CDR1 is SEHNR and CDR2 FQNEAQ (reference sequence). Germline trimming cut 3 bases from V and 7 bases from J; bases unmatched to any gene: 1. CDR3 length: 14 residues. CDR3 nucleotide sequence: TGTGCCAGCAGCTTTGACAGGGGGAATTCACCCCTCCACTTT. This codes for CASSFDRGNSPLHF. The full variable domain, with the rest looked up from reference TRBV7-9 and TRBJ1-6, is DTGVSQNPRHKITKRGQNVTFRCDPISEHNRLYWYRQTLGQGPEFLTYFQNEAQLEKSRLLSDRFSAERPKGSFSTLEIQRTEQGDSAMYLCASSFDRGNSPLHFGNGTRLTVT.

The chain links TRBV5-1 to TRBJ1-2; the D gene is possibly TRBD1 (5 bases). CDR1 and CDR2 (germline): SGHRS, YFSETQ. This CDR3 spans 11 amino acids. Trimming shortened V by 8 bases and J by 4 bases, and 9 bases separated the two germline ends. The CDR3 here is CASSDSYGYTF. CDR3 nucleotides: TGCGCCAGTTCAGACAGCTATGGCTACACCTTC. The full variable domain, its missing parts supplied by reference TRBV5-1 and TRBJ1-2, is KAGVTQTPRYLIKTRGQQVTLSCSPISGHRSVSWYQQTPGQGLQFLFEYFSETQRNKGNFPGRFSGRQFSNSRSEMNVSTLELGDSALYLCASSDSYGYTFGSGTRLTVV.

This clone was recorded only once. V is TRBV5-4 and J is TRBJ2-5, with D perhaps assigned TRBD1 or TRBD2 (5 bases each). Germline V lookup: CDR1 SGHNT, CDR2 YYREEE (reference sequence). Trimming took 0 bases from V and 5 from J, leaving 11 bases between them. The CDR3 sequence is 14 residues long. Here the CDR3 DNA reads TGTGCCAGCAGCTTGGGTGGGGGTTGGGAGACCCAGTACTTC. Translation gives CASSLGGGWETQYF.

The chain joins TRBV28 to TRBJ2-7, with no clear D. V lost 7 bases and J 5 bases, leaving 9 bases between the germline ends. This CDR3 is built from 11 residues. Germline V gene sequence: CDR1 MDHEN, CDR2 SYDVKM. CDR3 residues: CASMGNNEQYF. DNA of the CDR3: TGTGCCAGCATGGGGAACAACGAGCAGTACTTC.

The chain combines TRBV7-9 with TRBJ2-7; D gene unclear. Trimming left V 3 bases short and J 3 bases short, with 12 bases between. The germline V gene encodes CDR1 SEHNR and CDR2 FQNEAQ (reference sequence). The CDR3 length is 14 residues. The CDR3 DNA reads TGTGCCAGCAGCTTGGGTCTGGCGGTCTACGAGCAGTACTTC. Its translation is CASSLGLAVYEQYF. Filled out from reference TRBV7-9 and TRBJ2-7, the complete variable domain reads DTGVSQNPRHKITKRGQNVTFRCDPISEHNRLYWYRQTLGQGPEFLTYFQNEAQLEKSRLLSDRFSAERPKGSFSTLEIQRTEQGDSAMYLCASSLGLAVYEQYFGPGTRLTVT.

CDR3 sequence (DNA): TGTGCCAGCAGTGACTCCGGGACAGACTCTGGAAACACCATATATTTT. It yields the protein CASSDSGTDSGNTIYF. The gene calls are TRBV6-4 and TRBJ1-3; TRBD1 aligns across 7 bases. This CDR3 spans 16 amino acids. The germline gives CDR1 MRHNA, CDR2 SNTAGT. V lost 0 bases and J lost 0; bases outside the gene matches: 2.

The table lists this clone with a few counts. Other DNA sequences in this specimen translate into the identical CDR3. V is TRBV6-5 and J is TRBJ2-7, with D hard to call. The CDR3 consists of 11 residues. The V and J ends lost 2 bases and 4 bases respectively, with 3 bases between them. CDR1 and CDR2 (germline): MNHEY, SVGAGI. CDR3 loop: CASSYLYEQYF. The CDR3 nucleotides are TGTGCCAGCAGTTACCTTTACGAGCAGTACTTC.

The genes are TRBV7-6 and TRBJ2-7, with D unclear. Trimming removed 2 bases at V and 1 base at J, with 9 bases between. CDR1 and CDR2 from the germline V gene are SGHVS and FNYEAQ. CDR3 length: 14 amino acids. The CDR3 region is CASSLSFGSYEQYF. Here the CDR3 DNA reads TGTGCCAGCAGCTTATCTTTTGGGTCCTACGAGCAGTACTTC.